These 3 T cell receptor beta chains share one sample of origin, sequenced in a study of blood T cell repertoires in COVID-19. Produced via immunoSEQ multiplex PCR; TCRdb's table is partial and in-frame only. There are around 200,000 clones in the sample; roughly 80% occur only once, and roughly 13% lies in the top ten. The sample comprised peripheral blood. The receptors here all came from a man between 45 and 60 years old who had recovered from COVID-19.

The genes are TRBV28 and TRBJ1-3; no firm D call. The V gene's germline CDR1 is MDHEN and CDR2 SYDVKM. Trimming removed 6 bases at V and 0 bases at J, with 15 bases between. CDR3 size: 16 residues. CDR3 protein: CASSAALGNSGNTIYF. As DNA, the CDR3 is TGTGCCAGCAGCGCCGCCCTCGGTAACTCTGGAAACACCATATATTTT.

This chain links TRBV7-9 with TRBJ1-5; 8 bases match TRBD1. J gave up 7 bases and V 7 bases, and 6 bases lay outside the gene matches. This CDR3 spans 13 amino acids. Germline values: CDR1 SEHNR, CDR2 FQNEAQ (reference sequence). DNA for the CDR3: TGTGCCAGCAATTCAGGGGGCGTGCAGCCCCAGCATTTT. It codes for CASNSGGVQPQHF.

This clone has a handful of counts. This chain uses TRBV12-5 with TRBJ2-1; the match to TRBD2 covers 11 bases. Losses at the gene ends were 2 bases for V and 7 bases for J; bases not matched to a gene: 10. The CDR3 length is 17 residues. The germline gives CDR1 LGHNT, CDR2 FRNRAP. The CDR3 sequence is CASGLTSLAGGRNEQFF. The CDR3, as DNA: TGTGCTAGTGGTTTGACCTCCCTAGCGGGAGGTAGAAATGAGCAGTTCTTC.